The present T cell receptor (beta chain) was sequenced within a study of tumor-infiltrating lymphocytes in primary liver carcinoma. Looking at the study overall: Spanning 30 to 69 years of age, the patients were men and women. All lesions had stage T1-T3 N0M0 and roughly 4 to 10 cm widths. General study points: Significantly greater top-250-clone fractions characterized tumors relative to blood (p = 0.039).

For this clonotype: Its antigen remains unknown.

Reverse transcription of 450 to 500 ng total RNA with a constant-region primer produced TCR beta cDNA. Libraries covering TCR beta were generated through three nested multiplex PCR rounds (using a slightly modified ARM-PCR). Two initial PCR rounds of about 9 cycles each paired TRBV1-TRBV30 forward primers with a C-beta reverse primer. TCRdb ran MiXCR on the multiplex PCR reads and lists one entry per CDR3 protein. The table includes about 48,000 distinct CDR3 sequences, about 80% detected once. Starting material for RNA and DNA co-extraction consisted of about 17-32 mg of unsorted bulk tissue. The CDR3 is made up of 15 amino acids. CDR1 SGHKS and CDR2 YYEKEE come from the germline V gene (reference sequence).

Material: liver tumor tissue from sampling region 3. Subset reported: tumor region T3, left-lateral pole. The sequence derives from a man aged 35-49 years with primary liver carcinoma and hepatitis B virus infection. The chain is built from TRBV5-5 and TRBJ1-2; 8 bases agree with TRBD1. The CDR3 sequence is CPNSEGQGRAYGYTF. The CDR3 DNA sequence: TGTCCCAACAGCGAAGGACAGGGCCGGGCCTATGGCTACACCTTC.